Listed here are 27 T cell receptor beta chains from one sample, sequenced in a study of vaccination and CD4 T cells after COVID-19. Their specific antigens are unknown. The treatment is: roughly 10-day PBMC culture with coronavirus spike peptide pools or control peptides (ViraFEST assay). An Oncomine TCR Beta short-read assay was used to sequence the DNA from cultured CD4+ T cells. MiXCR, applied by TCRdb to the PCR reads, yields one record per CDR3 protein. The data show over 15,000 distinct CDR3 sequences, about 80% seen once. Sequenced sample: CD4+ T cells from blood, cultured in vitro. The receptors derive from a human donor who had recovered from COVID-19.

The chain uses TRBV28 and TRBJ1-1; 9 nucleotides line up with TRBD1. V lost 3 bases, J lost 6 bases, and 8 bases stayed unmatched. Germline CDR1 and CDR2: MDHEN and SYDVKM. The CDR3 length is 15 residues. This chain's CDR3 is CASSFSGTGRAEAFF. The CDR3 DNA reads TGTGCCAGCAGTTTCTCCGGGACAGGGAGAGCTGAAGCTTTCTTT.

The V gene is TRBV11-3, the J gene TRBJ2-1; D gene unclear. In germline, CDR1 is SGHNT, CDR2 YENEEA. This CDR3 region has 12 residues. V was trimmed by 2 bases and J by 6 bases, leaving 5 bases between them. The CDR3 sequence is CASSLTPNEQFF. For the CDR3, the DNA is TGTGCCAGCAGCTTAACACCCAATGAGCAGTTCTTC.

This clonotype was detected only a few times. The V and J genes are TRBV6-2 or TRBV6-3 and TRBJ1-5; 9 bases map to TRBD1. CDR3 length: 15 amino acids. CDR1 is MNHEY and CDR2 is SVGEGT in the germline V gene. V trimming: 5 bases; J trimming: 5 bases; junction bases outside the gene matches: 7. In nucleotides, the CDR3 is TGTGCCAGCAGTACGGGACAGGGAAATTATCAGCCCCAGCATTTT. It translates to CASSTGQGNYQPQHF.

This chain joins TRBV20-1 and TRBJ1-2; D not certain. From germline, CDR1 is DFQATT and CDR2 SNEGSKA (reference sequence). CDR3 size: 15 residues. Trimming pared 0 bases from V and 7 bases from J, leaving 18 bases between. This CDR3 is CSARDPDRFVGGYTF. In nucleotides, the CDR3 is TGCAGTGCTAGAGATCCCGACCGATTTGTTGGTGGCTACACCTTC.

In regard to this clonotype: One end of the junction varies from germline; a read error may be responsible. The chain employs TRBV7-8 and TRBJ1-1; no clear D gene. Germline loops: CDR1 SGHVS, CDR2 FQNEAQ. CDR3 length equals 15 residues. In DNA, the CDR3 is TGTGTCAGCAGCTTAGACCCGAGATTGAACACTGAAGCTTTCTTT. Protein: CVSSLDPRLNTEAFF. The full variable domain, in which reference TRBV7-8 and TRBJ1-1 provide the parts outside the CDR3, is GAGVSQSPRYKVAKRGQDVALRCDPISGHVSLFWYQQALGQGPEFLTYFQNEAQLDKSGLPSDRFFAERPEGSVSTLKIQRTQQEDSAVYLCVSSLDPRLNTEAFFGQGTRLTVV.

The chain is built from TRBV7-2 and TRBJ1-1; D not resolved. CDR1 is SGHTA, CDR2 FQGNSA, per germline. The V and J ends lost 0 bases and 0 bases respectively, with 8 bases between them. The CDR3 runs to 15 residues. CDR3 sequence reads: CASSLAPTLNTEAFF. CDR3 DNA sequence: TGTGCCAGCAGCTTAGCGCCCACACTGAACACTGAAGCTTTCTTT.

The rearrangement links TRBV5-1 to TRBJ1-1; a weak D match, TRBD1 (6 bases). Germline V gene data show CDR1 as SGHRS and CDR2 as YFSETQ. CDR3 size: 14 residues. Trimming cost V 4 bases and J 4 bases, with 14 bases left between them. Here the CDR3 DNA reads TGCGCCAGCAGCCCCAGAGGGGGTAGCACTGAAGCTTTCTTT. Its protein is CASSPRGGSTEAFF.

J is TRBJ2-3 and V is TRBV9; D ambiguous. This CDR3 contains 16 residues. The germline V gene has CDR1 SGDLS and CDR2 YYNGEE. V lost 0 bases and J 2 bases, leaving 13 bases between the germline ends. The CDR3 DNA sequence: TGTGCCAGCAGCGTAGTCCCCAGGTGGGCCACAGATACGCAGTATTTT. Encoded protein: CASSVVPRWATDTQYF. Together with reference TRBV9 and TRBJ2-3, the CDR3 gives the full variable domain: DSGVTQTPKHLITATGQRVTLRCSPRSGDLSVYWYQQSLDQGLQFLIQYYNGEERAKGNILERFSAQQFPDLHSELNLSSLELGDSALYFCASSVVPRWATDTQYFGPGTRLTVL.

The V gene is TRBV28, the J gene TRBJ1-1, with unresolved D. This CDR3 is built from 14 residues. V lost 1 base, J lost 7 bases, and 13 bases lay in between. Per germline, CDR1 MDHEN and CDR2 SYDVKM. The CDR3 bases are TGTGCCAGCAGTTTATCTCTCCCCCGGGGTGAAGCTTTCTTT. This translates into CASSLSLPRGEAFF.

This chain connects TRBV19 to TRBJ1-5; D unresolved. Trimming shortened V by 7 bases and J by 11 bases, and 18 bases separated the two germline ends. The CDR3 totals 13 residues. Per the germline V gene, CDR1 is LNHDA and CDR2 is SQIVND (reference sequence). CDR3 sequence (DNA): TGTGCCAGTACCCCGAGGGTGGGTAACACCCAGCATTTT. It encodes CASTPRVGNTQHF.

The chain uses TRBV6-5 and TRBJ1-1, with D uncertain. Germline assignment: CDR1 MNHEY and CDR2 SVGAGI. Trimming pared 3 bases from V and 4 bases from J, leaving 21 bases between. The CDR3 runs 17 residues. The CDR3 sequence is CASSYRVRRTRGTEAFF. The DNA for the CDR3 is TGTGCCAGCAGTTATCGGGTCCGTCGGACTCGGGGCACTGAAGCTTTCTTT.

This clonotype was seen just once. The rearrangement uses TRBV24-1 and TRBJ2-7, with D maybe TRBD1 (8 bases). In germline, CDR1 is KGHDR, CDR2 SFDVKD. This CDR3 is 15 amino acids long. Between the trimmed V and J ends, which lost 2 bases and 6 bases, there was a span of 16 bases. CDR3 sequence reads: CATSDSWTGRGEQYF. CDR3 DNA: TGTGCCACCAGTGATTCGTGGACAGGGAGGGGCGAGCAGTACTTC.

The rearrangement joins TRBV19 to TRBJ2-7, with D perhaps TRBD2 (5 bases). CDR1 and CDR2 (germline): LNHDA, SQIVND (reference sequence). V was cut by 3 bases and J by 7 bases, with 13 bases left in between. This CDR3 has 13 residues. CDR3 sequence reads: CASSITRVSEQYF. The CDR3 DNA reads TGTGCCAGTAGTATTACTAGGGTATCGGAGCAGTACTTC.

The J gene is TRBJ2-7, the V gene TRBV28; TRBD2 agrees at 9 bases. The CDR3 spans 14 residues. V lost 5 bases, J lost 7 bases, and 9 bases stayed unmatched. Germline values: CDR1 MDHEN, CDR2 SYDVKM. The CDR3 DNA reads as TGTGCCAGCAGTCGGACTAGCGAACAGGAGGAGCAGTACTTC. Its protein is CASSRTSEQEEQYF.

The chain links TRBV30 to TRBJ1-1; 7 bases agree with TRBD1. V trimming: 1 base; J trimming: 6 bases; junction bases outside the gene matches: 5. The CDR3 sequence is 13 residues long. The V gene's germline CDR1 is GTSNPN and CDR2 SVGIG (reference sequence). CDR3 amino acids: CAWSEQGWPEAFF. DNA of the CDR3: TGTGCCTGGAGTGAACAGGGGTGGCCTGAAGCTTTCTTT.

This chain uses TRBV6-1 with TRBJ1-2; TRBD1 agrees at 8 bases. The germline V gene has CDR1 MNHNS and CDR2 SASEGT. This CDR3 has 14 amino acids. The ends lost 5 bases at V and 6 bases at J; junction bases unmatched: 8. The CDR3 nucleotides are TGTGCCAGCAGTCCTAGGACAGGGTCTGATGGCTACACCTTC. This encodes CASSPRTGSDGYTF.

J is TRBJ1-6 and V is TRBV6-4; D is unclear. V was trimmed by 6 bases and J by 3 bases, leaving 9 bases between them. Germline lookup yields CDR1 MRHNA and CDR2 SNTAGT. This CDR3 contains 14 residues. The DNA for the CDR3 is TGTGCCAGCAGGGGGTCGGGCTATAATTCACCCCTCCACTTT. This gives the protein CASRGSGYNSPLHF.

This chain uses TRBV7-8 with TRBJ2-7; the D gene is possibly TRBD1 (6 bases). V was cut by 2 bases and J by 1 base, with 18 bases left in between. The CDR3 covers 17 residues. Germline CDR1 is SGHVS and CDR2 is FQNEAQ. CDR3 protein: CASSLSAGAGASYEQYF. The CDR3 DNA reads TGTGCCAGCAGCTTAAGCGCAGGGGCCGGAGCGTCCTACGAGCAGTACTTC.

The rearrangement uses TRBV27 and TRBJ2-5; 12 nucleotides agree with TRBD1. The CDR3 has 18 residues. Trimming at V came to 2 bases and at J to 7 bases, leaving 14 bases not matched to a gene. In germline, CDR1 is MNHEY, CDR2 SMNVEV (reference sequence). The CDR3 spells CASSLRGTGGRGGPTQYF. The DNA for the CDR3 is TGTGCCAGCAGTTTAAGAGGGACAGGGGGCCGGGGGGGCCCGACCCAGTACTTC.

The chain links TRBV24-1 to TRBJ1-5; perhaps TRBD1 as D (6 bases). Looked up from germline, CDR1 is KGHDR and CDR2 is SFDVKD. This CDR3 comprises 15 residues. Trimming took off 3 bases at V and 1 base at J, with 9 bases between the two ends. The CDR3 here is CATSDPTGSNQPQHF. CDR3 bases: TGTGCCACCAGTGATCCGACAGGAAGCAATCAGCCCCAGCATTTT.

This CDR3 reads CASSRLASGRAREQYF. CDR3 nucleotides: TGTGCCAGCTCCCGATTGGCTAGCGGGAGGGCCCGCGAGCAGTACTTC. The chain employs TRBV6-2 or TRBV6-3 and TRBJ2-7, with 12 nucleotides matching TRBD2. The V gene end was trimmed by 8 bases and the J gene end by 6 bases; junction bases not matched to a gene: 14. Germline CDR1 is MNHEY and CDR2 is SVGEGT. The CDR3 loop spans 16 amino acids.

This clonotype showed up just a few times. V usage is TRBV21-1 and J usage is TRBJ2-3; TRBD2 is the table's D call and was not checked against the DNA. TRBV21-1 is listed as a pseudogene. The CDR3 has 15 amino acids. Here the CDR3 DNA reads TGTGCCAGCAGCAAAGTTAGGAGGTACACAGATACGCAGTATTTT. This sequence encodes CASSKVRRYTDTQYF.

This clonotype was counted a single time. The chain links TRBV29-1 to TRBJ1-2; no clear D gene. The CDR3 totals 12 residues. CDR1 is SQVTM, CDR2 ANQGSEA, per germline. With 2 bases removed from V and 8 bases from J, the gap between germline ends came to 12 bases. The DNA for the CDR3 is TGCAGCGTTGAATTGGACCCTGCGGGCTACACCTTC. It is translated as CSVELDPAGYTF.

The J gene is TRBJ1-6, the V gene TRBV6-5; maybe TRBD1 (6 bases). V gave up 3 bases and J gave up 10 bases, with 10 bases separating them. Germline loops: CDR1 MNHEY, CDR2 SVGAGI. The CDR3 runs 13 residues. The CDR3 is CASSYEGGSPLHF. The DNA for the CDR3 is TGTGCCAGCAGTTATGAGGGGGGATCACCCCTCCACTTT.

The gene calls are TRBV19 and TRBJ1-2; 7 nucleotides match TRBD1. The CDR3 has 16 amino acids. V gave up 5 bases and J gave up 1 base; unmatched junction bases: 10. CDR1 and CDR2 (germline): LNHDA, SQIVND (reference sequence). The CDR3 sequence is CASSYPGTENNYGYTF. As DNA, the CDR3 is TGTGCCAGTAGTTATCCCGGGACAGAGAATAACTATGGCTACACCTTC.

This clonotype was seen more than once but under ten times. V gene TRBV11-2 combines with J gene TRBJ2-5, with 9 bases that match TRBD2. The CDR3 is made up of 16 amino acids. Per germline, CDR1 SGHAT and CDR2 FQNNGV. J gave up 4 bases and V 4 bases, and 10 bases lay outside the gene matches. CDR3 coding DNA: TGTGCCAGCAGCTCAATTAGCGGGAGCTACGGAGAGACCCAGTACTTC. This gives the protein CASSSISGSYGETQYF.

This clonotype is classed as medium-sized (0.01 to 0.1%). V usage is TRBV7-3 and J usage is TRBJ2-2, with D maybe TRBD1 (5 bases). The CDR3 is 16 amino acids. Germline CDR1 is SGHTA and CDR2 is FQGTGA. The V gene lost 4 bases and the J gene lost 12 bases, with 24 bases spanning the gap. In nucleotides, the CDR3 is TGTGCCAGCAGCTACGTTACGCCCCAAGGGGATGCCCAGCTGTTTTTT. Its protein is CASSYVTPQGDAQLFF. Looking up the rest from reference TRBV7-3 and TRBJ2-2 gives the full variable domain: GAGVSQTPSNKVTEKGKYVELRCDPISGHTALYWYRQSLGQGPEFLIYFQGTGAADDSGLPNDRFFAVRPEGSVSTLKIQRTERGDSAVYLCASSYVTPQGDAQLFFGEGSRLTVL.